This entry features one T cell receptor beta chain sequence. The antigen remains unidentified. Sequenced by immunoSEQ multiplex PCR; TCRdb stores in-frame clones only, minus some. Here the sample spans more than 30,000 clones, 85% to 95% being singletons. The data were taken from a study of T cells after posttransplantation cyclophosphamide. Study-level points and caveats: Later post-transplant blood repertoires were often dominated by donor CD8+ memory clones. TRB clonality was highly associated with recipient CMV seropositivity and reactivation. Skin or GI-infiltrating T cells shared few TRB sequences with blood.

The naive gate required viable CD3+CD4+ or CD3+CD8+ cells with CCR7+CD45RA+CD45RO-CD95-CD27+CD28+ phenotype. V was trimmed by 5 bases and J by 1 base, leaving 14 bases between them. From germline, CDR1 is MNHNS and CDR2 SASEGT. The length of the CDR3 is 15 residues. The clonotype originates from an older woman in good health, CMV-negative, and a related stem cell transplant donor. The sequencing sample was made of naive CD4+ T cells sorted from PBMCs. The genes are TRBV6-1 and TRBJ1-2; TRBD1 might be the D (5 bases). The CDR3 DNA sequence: TGTGCCAGCAGTTCGACAGATTTTTATAACTATGGCTACACCTTC. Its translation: CASSSTDFYNYGYTF.